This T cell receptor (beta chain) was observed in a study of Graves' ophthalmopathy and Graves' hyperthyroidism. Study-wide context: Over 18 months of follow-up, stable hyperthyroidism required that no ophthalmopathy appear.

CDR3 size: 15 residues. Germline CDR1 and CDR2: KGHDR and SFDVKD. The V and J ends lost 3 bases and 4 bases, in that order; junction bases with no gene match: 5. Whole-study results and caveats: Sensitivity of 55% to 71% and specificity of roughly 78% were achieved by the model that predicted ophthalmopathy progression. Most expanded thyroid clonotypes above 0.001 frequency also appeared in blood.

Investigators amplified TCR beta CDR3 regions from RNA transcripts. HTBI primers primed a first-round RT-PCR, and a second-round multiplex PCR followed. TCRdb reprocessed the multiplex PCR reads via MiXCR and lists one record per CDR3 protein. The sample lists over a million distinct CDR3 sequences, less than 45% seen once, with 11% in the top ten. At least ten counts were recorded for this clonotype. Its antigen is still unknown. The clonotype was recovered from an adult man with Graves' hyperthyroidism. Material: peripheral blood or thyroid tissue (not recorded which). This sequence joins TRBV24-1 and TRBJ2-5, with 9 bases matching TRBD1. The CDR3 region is CATSDLTGGGETQYF. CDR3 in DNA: TGTGCCACCAGTGATCTGACAGGGGGTGGAGAGACCCAGTACTTC.